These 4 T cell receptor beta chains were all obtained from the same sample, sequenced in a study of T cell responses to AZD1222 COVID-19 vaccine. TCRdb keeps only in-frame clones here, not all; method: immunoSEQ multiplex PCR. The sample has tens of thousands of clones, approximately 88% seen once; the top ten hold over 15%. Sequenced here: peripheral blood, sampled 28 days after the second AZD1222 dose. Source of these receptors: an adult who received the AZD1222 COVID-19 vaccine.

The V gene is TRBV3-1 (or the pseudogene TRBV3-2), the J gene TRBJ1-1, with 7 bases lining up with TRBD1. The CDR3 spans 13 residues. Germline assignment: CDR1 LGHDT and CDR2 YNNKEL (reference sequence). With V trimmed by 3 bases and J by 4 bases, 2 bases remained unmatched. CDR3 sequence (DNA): TGTGCCAGCAGCCAGGGACAGAGCACTGAAGCTTTCTTT. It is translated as CASSQGQSTEAFF.

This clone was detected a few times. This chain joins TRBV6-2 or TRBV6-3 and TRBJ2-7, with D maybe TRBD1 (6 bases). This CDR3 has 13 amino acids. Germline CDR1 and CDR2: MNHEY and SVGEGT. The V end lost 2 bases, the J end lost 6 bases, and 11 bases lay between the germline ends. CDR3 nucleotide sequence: TGTGCCAGCAGTTACCGACAGGTCGGCGAGCAGTACTTC. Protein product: CASSYRQVGEQYF.

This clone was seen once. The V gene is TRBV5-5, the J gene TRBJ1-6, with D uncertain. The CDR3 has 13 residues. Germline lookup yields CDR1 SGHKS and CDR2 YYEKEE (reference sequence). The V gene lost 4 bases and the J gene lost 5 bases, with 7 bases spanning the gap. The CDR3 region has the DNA TGTGCCAGCAGCCGCGAGGATAATTCACCCCTCCACTTT. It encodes CASSREDNSPLHF.

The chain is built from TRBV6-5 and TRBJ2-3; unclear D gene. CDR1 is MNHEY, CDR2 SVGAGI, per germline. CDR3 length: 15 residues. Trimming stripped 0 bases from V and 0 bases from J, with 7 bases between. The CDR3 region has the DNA TGTGCCAGCAGTTACTCGGGGTCTAGCACAGATACGCAGTATTTT. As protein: CASSYSGSSTDTQYF.